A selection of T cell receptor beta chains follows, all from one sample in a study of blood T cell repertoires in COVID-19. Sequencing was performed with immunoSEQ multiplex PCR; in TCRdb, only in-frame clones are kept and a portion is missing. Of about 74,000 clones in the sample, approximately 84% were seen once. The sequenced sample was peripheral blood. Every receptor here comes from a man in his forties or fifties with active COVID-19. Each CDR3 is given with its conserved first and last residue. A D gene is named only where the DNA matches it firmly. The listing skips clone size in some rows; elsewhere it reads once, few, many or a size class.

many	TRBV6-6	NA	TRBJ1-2	CASTQGGRWDGYTF	TGTGCCAGCACCCAGGGTGGCAGGTGGGATGGCTACACCTTC
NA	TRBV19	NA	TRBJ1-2	CASSQGSGYGYTF	TGTGCCAGTAGCCAGGGTTCTGGCTATGGCTACACCTTC
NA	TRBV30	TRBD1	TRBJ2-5	CAWSVLGTGVKETQYF	TGTGCCTGGAGTGTACTCGGGACAGGGGTAAAAGAGACCCAGTACTTC
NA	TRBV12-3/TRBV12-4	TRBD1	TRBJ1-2	CASSLGQNYGYTF	TGTGCCAGCAGCCTGGGACAGAACTATGGCTACACCTTC
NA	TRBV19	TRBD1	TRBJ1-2	CASSMAGTGLYGYTF	TGTGCCAGTAGTATGGCCGGGACAGGACTTTATGGCTACACCTTC
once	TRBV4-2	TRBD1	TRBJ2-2	CASSQGDRGRPGELFF	TGTGCCAGCAGCCAGGGGGACAGGGGGCGCCCCGGGGAGCTGTTTTTT
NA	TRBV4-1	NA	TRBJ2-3	CASSQAFDLGTDTQYF	TGCGCCAGCAGCCAAGCTTTCGATTTAGGCACAGATACGCAGTATTTT
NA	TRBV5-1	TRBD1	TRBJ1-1	CASSWKGASEAFF	TGCGCCAGCAGCTGGAAGGGGGCCTCTGAAGCTTTCTTT
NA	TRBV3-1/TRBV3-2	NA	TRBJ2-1	CASSQLAITPTTYNEQFF	TGTGCCAGCAGCCAACTAGCCATAACACCTACAACCTACAATGAGCAGTTCTTC
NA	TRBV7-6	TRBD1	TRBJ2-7	CASSLDRGEQYF	TGTGCCAGCAGCTTAGACAGGGGCGAGCAGTACTTC
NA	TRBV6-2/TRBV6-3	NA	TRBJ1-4	CASSFDRPPEKLFF	TGTGCCAGCAGCTTCGACAGACCTCCTGAAAAACTGTTTTTT
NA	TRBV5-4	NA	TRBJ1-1	CASSLGVMNTEAFF	TGTGCCAGCAGCTTGGGAGTTATGAACACTGAAGCTTTCTTT
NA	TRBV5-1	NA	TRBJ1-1	CASTEGAGNTEAFF	TGCGCCAGCACTGAGGGCGCGGGCAACACTGAAGCTTTCTTT
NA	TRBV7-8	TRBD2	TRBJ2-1	CASSLGWEGLNEQFF	TGTGCCAGCAGCTTAGGGTGGGAGGGCCTGAATGAGCAGTTCTTC
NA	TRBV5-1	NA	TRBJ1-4	CASSSTGLSNEKLFF	TGCGCCAGCAGCTCCACAGGGTTATCTAATGAAAAACTGTTTTTT
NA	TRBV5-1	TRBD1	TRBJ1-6	CASSLDGQGNNSPLHF	TGCGCCAGCAGCTTAGACGGACAGGGAAATAATTCACCCCTCCACTTT
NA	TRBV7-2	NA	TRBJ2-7	CASSLGRGHYEQYF	TGTGCCAGCAGCTTAGGTAGGGGACACTACGAGCAGTACTTC
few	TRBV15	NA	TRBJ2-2	CATRWRGDTGELFF	TGTGCCACCCGTTGGCGGGGTGACACCGGGGAGCTGTTTTTT
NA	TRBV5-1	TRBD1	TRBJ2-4	CASSPPGQGRNIQYF	TGCGCCAGCAGCCCCCCGGGACAGGGGAGAAACATTCAGTACTTC
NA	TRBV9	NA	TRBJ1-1	CASGSRTEAFF	TGTGCCAGCGGATCGAGGACTGAAGCTTTCTTT